This record covers a single TCR beta chain. The record originates from a study of blood T cell repertoires in COVID-19. Study-level information: PBMCs, B-cell-depleted T cells, or T cells were the source of the cDNA or gDNA that made up the material.

In the authors' workflow: The authors estimated nucleated cell counts from reference gene primer amplification. Libraries were prepared by immunoSEQ multiplex PCR; TCRdb keeps only in-frame clonotypes and omits some of them. Clone size and V and J calls were adopted from that table, with D and trimming inferred from the DNA. The repertoire holds 90,000 to 140,000 clones, with 85% as singletons. Trimming pared 6 bases from V and 10 bases from J, leaving 15 bases between. The CDR3 length is 13 residues. CDR1 and CDR2 (germline): MNHEY, SMNVEV (reference sequence). The sequenced sample was peripheral blood. The TCR sequence derives from a man aged 45-65 years with acute or convalescent COVID-19. This chain connects TRBV27 to TRBJ1-4; D may be TRBD1 (5 bases). The CDR3 sequence is CASRTAVQGKLFF. The DNA of the CDR3 is TGTGCCAGCAGGACCGCAGTCCAGGGAAAACTGTTTTTT.